What follows are 19 T cell receptor beta chains derived from one specimen sequenced in a study of cytotoxic CD8 clonotypes in ibrutinib-treated CLL. Sequenced by immunoSEQ multiplex PCR; TCRdb stores in-frame clones only, minus some. The sample lists about 300,000 clones, roughly three quarters occurring once. The sample in question was PBMCs, obtained at disease progression, from a patient treated with ibrutinib. These receptors all stem from a human donor with chronic lymphocytic leukemia.

This clone was detected a few times. The chain employs TRBV2 and TRBJ1-1, with D unclear. The length of the CDR3 is 12 residues. Germline CDR1 and CDR2: SNHLY and FYNNEI. Trimming removed 6 bases at V and 11 bases at J, with 16 bases between. The CDR3 reads CASRWETAVAFF. Here the CDR3 DNA reads TGTGCCAGCAGGTGGGAGACCGCCGTGGCTTTCTTT.

The genes are TRBV28 and TRBJ2-7; D is unresolved. Trimming shortened V by 4 bases and J by 6 bases, and 19 bases separated the two germline ends. This CDR3 is 15 amino acids long. CDR1 is MDHEN and CDR2 is SYDVKM in the germline V gene. DNA of the CDR3: TGTGCCAGCAGTTCCACCCGGACCGACGCTACCGAGCAGTACTTC. Translation: CASSSTRTDATEQYF.

The chain is built from TRBV7-2 and TRBJ1-6; D uncertain. Deletions cut 4 bases from V and 3 bases from J, with 10 bases between. Germline V lookup: CDR1 SGHTA, CDR2 FQGNSA. This CDR3 has 15 amino acids. As DNA, the CDR3 is TGTGCCAGCAGCTCGCGACAAGTCTATAATTCACCCCTCCACTTT. Its protein product is CASSSRQVYNSPLHF.

The chain joins TRBV19 to TRBJ1-5; TRBD1 might be the D (5 bases). The CDR3 extends over 13 amino acids. V was shortened by 5 bases and J by 8 bases, with 13 bases between the two germline ends. Per germline, CDR1 LNHDA and CDR2 SQIVND (reference sequence). The DNA for the CDR3 is TGTGCCAGTAGTCCCCAGGGAAGTGAGCCCCAGCATTTT. Its protein product is CASSPQGSEPQHF.

This clone has a single count. The chain links TRBV7-2 to TRBJ2-5; D perhaps matches TRBD2 (6 bases). V dropped 1 base and J dropped 4 bases, with 22 bases sitting between them. CDR1 and CDR2 from the germline V gene are SGHTA and FQGNSA. This CDR3 has 18 residues. CDR3 nucleotide sequence: TGTGCCAGCAGCTTAGTGGAAAGACTAGTTGTAGTTCGAGAGACCCAGTACTTC. Residues: CASSLVERLVVVRETQYF.

The rearrangement links TRBV29-1 to TRBJ2-6; D not certain. Trimming cost V 6 bases and J 0 bases, with 12 bases left between them. The CDR3 length is 15 residues. Per germline, CDR1 SQVTM and CDR2 ANQGSEA. CDR3 residues: CSVRFNPSGANVLTF. Here the CDR3 DNA reads TGCAGCGTACGGTTTAATCCCTCTGGGGCCAACGTCCTGACTTTC. The whole variable domain, remainder taken from reference TRBV29-1 and TRBJ2-6, is SAVISQKPSRDICQRGTSLTIQCQVDSQVTMMFWYRQQPGQSLTLIATANQGSEATYESGFVIDKFPISRPNLTFSTLTVSNMSPEDSSIYLCSVRFNPSGANVLTFGAGSRLTVL.

V and J are TRBV27 and TRBJ2-2; D unclear. The CDR3 spans 17 residues. Germline V gives CDR1 MNHEY, CDR2 SMNVEV (reference sequence). V was shortened by 4 bases and J by 0 bases, with 15 bases between the two germline ends. The CDR3: CASSSTTDVSNTGELFF. Written as DNA, the CDR3 is TGTGCCAGCAGTTCGACGACGGACGTATCGAACACCGGGGAGCTGTTTTTT.

The chain is built from TRBV2 and TRBJ2-1, with 12 bases that match TRBD2. Germline V gene sequence: CDR1 SNHLY, CDR2 FYNNEI. Germline trimming cut 5 bases from V and 2 bases from J; bases unmatched to any gene: 1. This CDR3 contains 15 residues. CDR3 protein: CASSRTSGAYNEQFF. For the CDR3, the DNA is TGTGCCAGCAGTCGGACTAGCGGGGCCTACAATGAGCAGTTCTTC. The full variable domain, with the rest looked up from reference TRBV2 and TRBJ2-1, is EPEVTQTPSHQVTQMGQEVILRCVPISNHLYFYWYRQILGQKVEFLVSFYNNEISEKSEIFDDQFSVERPDGSNFTLKIRSTKLEDSAMYFCASSRTSGAYNEQFFGPGTRLTVL.

The genes are TRBV28 and TRBJ2-7, with TRBD2 matching 8 bases. CDR1 is MDHEN and CDR2 is SYDVKM in the germline V gene. With V trimmed by 0 bases and J by 1 base, 5 bases remained unmatched. The CDR3 loop spans 16 amino acids. The DNA for the CDR3 is TGTGCCAGCAGTTTATGGGCCAGCGGGAGATCCTACGAGCAGTACTTC. Translation gives CASSLWASGRSYEQYF.

The chain links TRBV14 to TRBJ2-7; D gene unclear. Germline loops: CDR1 SGHDN, CDR2 FVKESK. V gave up 5 bases and J gave up 1 base, with 9 bases separating them. The CDR3 is made up of 13 amino acids. This CDR3 is CASSKGRSYEQYF. The CDR3, as DNA: TGTGCCAGCAGCAAGGGCCGTTCCTACGAGCAGTACTTC.

This sequence joins TRBV2 and TRBJ2-1; D remains unclear. The CDR3 extends over 15 amino acids. The germline gives CDR1 SNHLY, CDR2 FYNNEI. V lost 8 bases and J 4 bases, leaving 18 bases between the germline ends. The CDR3 DNA reads as TGTGCCAGCCACTCCCCAGGACCACGATACAATGAGCAGTTCTTC. This encodes CASHSPGPRYNEQFF.

The chain couples TRBV7-3 to TRBJ1-2, with D possibly TRBD1 on 5 matching bases. The V end was cut by 1 base, the J end by 7 bases, with 16 bases between. This CDR3 region has 15 residues. CDR1 is SGHTA and CDR2 is FQGTGA in the germline V gene. The DNA for the CDR3 is TGTGCCAGCAGCTTAATCAGGCAGGGTGGGTCTGGCTACACCTTC. It encodes CASSLIRQGGSGYTF.

A single count supports this clone. CDR3 loop: CASSVDGPYPSGYTF. For the CDR3, the DNA is TGTGCCAGCAGCGTGGATGGTCCTTACCCGAGTGGCTACACCTTC. The chain couples TRBV5-4 to TRBJ1-2; no reliable D call. The length of the CDR3 is 15 residues. From germline, CDR1 is SGHNT and CDR2 YYREEE (reference sequence). V was trimmed by 4 bases and J by 7 bases, leaving 20 bases between them. The complete variable domain, with remaining parts taken from reference TRBV5-4 and TRBJ1-2, reads ETGVTQSPTHLIKTRGQQVTLRCSSQSGHNTVSWYQQALGQGPQFIFQYYREEENGRGNFPPRFSGLQFPNYSSELNVNALELDDSALYLCASSVDGPYPSGYTFGSGTRLTVV.

V gene TRBV5-1 combines with J gene TRBJ2-3, with 7 bases matching TRBD1. This CDR3 is built from 14 residues. The V segment lost 4 bases and the J segment 7 bases; nucleotides outside the gene matches: 9. Germline V gene sequence: CDR1 SGHRS, CDR2 YFSETQ. The CDR3 loop is CASSTTPQGNTQYF. The CDR3 coding sequence is TGCGCCAGCAGCACTACGCCACAGGGGAATACGCAGTATTTT.

The chain couples TRBV13 to TRBJ1-2; TRBD1 matches 8 bases. There are 14 residues in the CDR3. Germline CDR1 PRHDT, CDR2 FYEKMQ (reference sequence). Losses at the gene ends were 5 bases for V and 2 bases for J; bases not matched to a gene: 4. CDR3 in amino acids: CASSAGQANYGYTF. CDR3 in DNA: TGTGCCAGCAGCGCGGGACAGGCAAACTATGGCTACACCTTC. Using reference TRBV13 and TRBJ1-2 for the parts outside the CDR3, the full variable domain is AAGVIQSPRHLIKEKRETATLKCYPIPRHDTVYWYQQGPGQDPQFLISFYEKMQSDKGSIPDRFSAQQFSDYHSELNMSSLELGDSALYFCASSAGQANYGYTFGSGTRLTVV.

The chain uses TRBV5-1 and TRBJ2-7; 9 nucleotides align to TRBD2. CDR3 size: 15 residues. With V trimmed by 0 bases and J by 1 base, 2 bases remained unmatched. Germline CDR1 SGHRS, CDR2 YFSETQ. Here the CDR3 DNA reads TGCGCCAGCAGCTTGGGGCGGGAGGGGTCCTACGAGCAGTACTTC. This codes for CASSLGREGSYEQYF.

The V gene is TRBV7-9, the J gene TRBJ2-5; 8 bases align to TRBD1. CDR1 and CDR2 from the germline V gene are SEHNR and FQNEAQ (reference sequence). J lost 5 bases, V lost 4 bases, and 9 bases had no gene match. The CDR3 runs to 15 residues. The CDR3 coding sequence is TGTGCCAGCAGCTCTTGGACAGGGCAGGGGGAGACCCAGTACTTC. It yields the protein CASSSWTGQGETQYF.

The V call is TRBV4-2, the J call TRBJ2-2, with 9 positions matching TRBD2. J was trimmed by 6 bases and V by 3 bases; bases with no gene match: 2. In germline, CDR1 is LGHNA, CDR2 YNFKEQ. The CDR3 spans 14 residues. The CDR3 DNA follows: TGTGCCAGCAGCCAGGGACTAGCTTCCGGGGAGCTGTTTTTT. The encoded protein is CASSQGLASGELFF.

V usage is TRBV18 and J usage is TRBJ2-2; TRBD1 might be the D (6 bases). V was cut by 2 bases and J by 4 bases, with 14 bases left in between. The germline CDR1 and CDR2 sequences are KGHSH and LQKENI. CDR3 size: 16 residues. CDR3 bases: TGTGCCAGCTCACCAGAGCGAGGGGGTAGCACCGGGGAGCTGTTTTTT. Its translation: CASSPERGGSTGELFF.